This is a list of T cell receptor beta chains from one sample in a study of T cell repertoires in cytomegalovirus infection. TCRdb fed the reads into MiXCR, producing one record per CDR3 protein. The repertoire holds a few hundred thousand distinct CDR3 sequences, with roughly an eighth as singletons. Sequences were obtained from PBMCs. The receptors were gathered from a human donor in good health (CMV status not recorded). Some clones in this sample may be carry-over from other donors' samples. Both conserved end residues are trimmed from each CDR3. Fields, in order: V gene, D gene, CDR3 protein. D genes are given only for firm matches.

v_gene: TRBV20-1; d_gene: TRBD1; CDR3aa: SARDMAGGNIQY
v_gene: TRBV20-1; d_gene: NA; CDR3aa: SARDGGLQGYT
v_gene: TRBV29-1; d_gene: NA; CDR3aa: SVGPLATGVGTGELF
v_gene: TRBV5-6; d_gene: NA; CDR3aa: ASSPYNGELYGYT
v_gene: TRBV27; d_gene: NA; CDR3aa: ASSTGIAYEQY
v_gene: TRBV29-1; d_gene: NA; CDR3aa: SVAGGREQY
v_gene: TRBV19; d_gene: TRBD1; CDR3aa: ASTGTGDQPQH
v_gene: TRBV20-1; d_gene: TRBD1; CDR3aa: SARDRKNTEAF
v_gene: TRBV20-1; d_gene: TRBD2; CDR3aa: SARTGDRPGLAVYEQY
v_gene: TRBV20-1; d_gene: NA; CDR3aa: SARVDSSGANVLT
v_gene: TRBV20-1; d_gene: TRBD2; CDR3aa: SAERLAGPYNEQF
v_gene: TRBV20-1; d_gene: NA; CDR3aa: SVRPPSGYNEQF
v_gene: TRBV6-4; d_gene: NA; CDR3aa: ASRDTSRGTEAF
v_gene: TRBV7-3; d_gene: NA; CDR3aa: ASSSSTDTQY
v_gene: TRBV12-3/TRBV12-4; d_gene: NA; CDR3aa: ASSLIRDSNQPQH
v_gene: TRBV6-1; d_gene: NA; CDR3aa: ASFLGGGNTGELF
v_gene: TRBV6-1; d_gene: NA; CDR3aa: ASSTDPSGEETQY
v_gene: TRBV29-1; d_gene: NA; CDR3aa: SVEFSSGNTIY
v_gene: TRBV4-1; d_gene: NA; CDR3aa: ASSHLGLDRPQH
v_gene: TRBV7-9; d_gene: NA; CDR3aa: ASSPVGLVYGYT
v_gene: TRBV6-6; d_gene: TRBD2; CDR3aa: ASSYSAGTIYEQY
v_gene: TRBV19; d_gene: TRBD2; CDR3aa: ASSIPKLADTQY
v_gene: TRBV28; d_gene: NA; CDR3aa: ASSLGEATQY
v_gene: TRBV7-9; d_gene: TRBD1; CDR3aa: ASSLNRGDAF
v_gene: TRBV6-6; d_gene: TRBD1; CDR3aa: AGGDSLYSPLH
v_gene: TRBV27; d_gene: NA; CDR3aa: ASSFQGTGELF
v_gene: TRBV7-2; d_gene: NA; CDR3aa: ASSRTRSGHNEQF
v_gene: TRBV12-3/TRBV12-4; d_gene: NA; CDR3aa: ASNQGEDDTEAF
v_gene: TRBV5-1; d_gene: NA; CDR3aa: ASSLAKADTQY
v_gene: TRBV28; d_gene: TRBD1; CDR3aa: ASSPYGTGVGGYT
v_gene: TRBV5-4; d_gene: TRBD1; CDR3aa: ASRDRDRFLDEQY
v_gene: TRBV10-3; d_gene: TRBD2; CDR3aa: AIAGGDQETQY
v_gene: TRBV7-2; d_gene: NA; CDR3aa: ASSLLPGSSYEQY